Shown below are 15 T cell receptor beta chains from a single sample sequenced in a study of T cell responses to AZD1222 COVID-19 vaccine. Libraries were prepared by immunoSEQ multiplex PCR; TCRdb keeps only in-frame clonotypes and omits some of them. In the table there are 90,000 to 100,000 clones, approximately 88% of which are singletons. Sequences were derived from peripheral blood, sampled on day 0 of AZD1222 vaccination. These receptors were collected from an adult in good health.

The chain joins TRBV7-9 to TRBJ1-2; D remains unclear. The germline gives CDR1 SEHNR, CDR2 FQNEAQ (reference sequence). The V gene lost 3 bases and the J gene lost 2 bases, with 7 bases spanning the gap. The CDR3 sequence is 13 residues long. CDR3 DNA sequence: TGTGCCAGCAGCTTGCTACAGAACTATGGCTACACCTTC. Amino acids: CASSLLQNYGYTF. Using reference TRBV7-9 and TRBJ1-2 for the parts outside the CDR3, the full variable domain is DTGVSQNPRHKITKRGQNVTFRCDPISEHNRLYWYRQTLGQGPEFLTYFQNEAQLEKSRLLSDRFSAERPKGSFSTLEIQRTEQGDSAMYLCASSLLQNYGYTFGSGTRLTVV.

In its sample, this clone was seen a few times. CDR3 sequence (DNA): TGTGCCAGCACCCCGACTAGCGGGGGGGAGATCTTGTACAATGAGCAGTTCTTC. Translation gives CASTPTSGGEILYNEQFF. V is TRBV3-1 (or the pseudogene TRBV3-2) and J is TRBJ2-1; TRBD2 aligns across 14 bases. The CDR3 consists of 18 residues. The germline V gene has CDR1 LGHDT and CDR2 YNNKEL (reference sequence). With V trimmed by 7 bases and J by 4 bases, 12 bases remained unmatched.

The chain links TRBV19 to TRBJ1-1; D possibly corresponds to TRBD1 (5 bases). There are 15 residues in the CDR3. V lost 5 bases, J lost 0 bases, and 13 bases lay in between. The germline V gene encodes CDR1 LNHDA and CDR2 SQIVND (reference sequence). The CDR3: CASSPGGYLNTEAFF. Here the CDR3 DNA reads TGTGCCAGTAGTCCCGGGGGATATTTGAACACTGAAGCTTTCTTT. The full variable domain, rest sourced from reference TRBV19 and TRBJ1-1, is DGGITQSPKYLFRKEGQNVTLSCEQNLNHDAMYWYRQDPGQGLRLIYYSQIVNDFQKGDIAEGYSVSREKKESFPLTVTSAQKNPTAFYLCASSPGGYLNTEAFFGQGTRLTVV.

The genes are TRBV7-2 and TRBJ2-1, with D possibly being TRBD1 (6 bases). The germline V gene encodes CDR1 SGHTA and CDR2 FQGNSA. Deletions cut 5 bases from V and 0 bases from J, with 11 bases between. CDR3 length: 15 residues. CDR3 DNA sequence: TGTGCCAGCAGCGCAGGGGTCAGCTCCTACAATGAGCAGTTCTTC. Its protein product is CASSAGVSSYNEQFF.

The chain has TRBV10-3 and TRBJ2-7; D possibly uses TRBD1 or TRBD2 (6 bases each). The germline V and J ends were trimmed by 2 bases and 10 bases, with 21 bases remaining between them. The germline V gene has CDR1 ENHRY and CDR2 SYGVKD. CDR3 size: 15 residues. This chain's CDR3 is CAISEEGGTRVHQYF. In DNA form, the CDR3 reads TGTGCCATCAGTGAGGAAGGCGGGACACGGGTTCATCAGTACTTC.

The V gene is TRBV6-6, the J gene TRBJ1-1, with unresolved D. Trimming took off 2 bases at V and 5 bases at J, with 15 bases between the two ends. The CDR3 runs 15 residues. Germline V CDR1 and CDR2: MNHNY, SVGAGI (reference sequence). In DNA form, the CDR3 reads TGTGCCAGCAGTTACAACCACCAATCGACGACTGAAGCTTTCTTT. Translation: CASSYNHQSTTEAFF.

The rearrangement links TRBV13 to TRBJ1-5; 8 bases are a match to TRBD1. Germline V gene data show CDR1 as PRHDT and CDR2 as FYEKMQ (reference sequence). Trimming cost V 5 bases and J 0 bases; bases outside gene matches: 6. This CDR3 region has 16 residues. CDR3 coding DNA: TGTGCCAGCAGCATCAAGACAGGGGTTAGCAATCAGCCCCAGCATTTT. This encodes CASSIKTGVSNQPQHF.

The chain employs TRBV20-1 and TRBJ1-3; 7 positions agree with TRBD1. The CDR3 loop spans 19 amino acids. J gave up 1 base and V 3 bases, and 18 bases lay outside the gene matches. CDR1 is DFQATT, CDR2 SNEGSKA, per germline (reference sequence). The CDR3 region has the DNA TGCAGTGCTAGTTTCCCCATACGTGGGGGGACAGCTTCTGGAAACACCATATATTTT. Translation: CSASFPIRGGTASGNTIYF.

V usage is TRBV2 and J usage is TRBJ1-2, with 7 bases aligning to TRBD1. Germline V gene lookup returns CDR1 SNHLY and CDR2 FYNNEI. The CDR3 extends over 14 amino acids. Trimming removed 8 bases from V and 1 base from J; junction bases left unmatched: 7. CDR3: CASVTGRLNYGYTF. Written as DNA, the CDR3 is TGTGCCAGCGTGACAGGGCGCCTTAACTATGGCTACACCTTC.

CDR3 protein: CASSFVIAGVLSSGANVLTF. In DNA, the CDR3 is TGTGCCAGCAGTTTCGTAATAGCGGGGGTCCTTAGCTCTGGGGCCAACGTCCTGACTTTC. The chain has TRBV28 and TRBJ2-6, with TRBD2 matching 9 bases. V was clipped by 3 bases and J by 0 bases; unmatched bases: 12. CDR1 and CDR2 (germline): MDHEN, SYDVKM. The CDR3 totals 20 residues.

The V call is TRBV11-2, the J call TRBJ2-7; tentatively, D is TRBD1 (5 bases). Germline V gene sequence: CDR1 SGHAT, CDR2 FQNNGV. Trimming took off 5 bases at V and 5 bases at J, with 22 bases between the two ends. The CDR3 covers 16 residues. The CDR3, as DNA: TGTGCCAGCAGCCCCCCTCCGGGTCAGGGCGCCCACGAGCAGTACTTC. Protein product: CASSPPPGQGAHEQYF. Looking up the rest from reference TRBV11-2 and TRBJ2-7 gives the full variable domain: EAGVAQSPRYKIIEKRQSVAFWCNPISGHATLYWYQQILGQGPKLLIQFQNNGVVDDSQLPKDRFSAERLKGVDSTLKIQPAKLEDSAVYLCASSPPPGQGAHEQYFGPGTRLTVT.

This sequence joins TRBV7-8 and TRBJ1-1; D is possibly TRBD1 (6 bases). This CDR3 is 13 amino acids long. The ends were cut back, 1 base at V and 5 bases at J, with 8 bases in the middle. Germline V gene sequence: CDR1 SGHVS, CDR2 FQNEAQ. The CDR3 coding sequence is TGTGCCAGCAGCTTAGTTCAGGGGACTGAAGCTTTCTTT. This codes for CASSLVQGTEAFF. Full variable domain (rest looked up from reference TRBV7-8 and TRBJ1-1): GAGVSQSPRYKVAKRGQDVALRCDPISGHVSLFWYQQALGQGPEFLTYFQNEAQLDKSGLPSDRFFAERPEGSVSTLKIQRTQQEDSAVYLCASSLVQGTEAFFGQGTRLTVV.

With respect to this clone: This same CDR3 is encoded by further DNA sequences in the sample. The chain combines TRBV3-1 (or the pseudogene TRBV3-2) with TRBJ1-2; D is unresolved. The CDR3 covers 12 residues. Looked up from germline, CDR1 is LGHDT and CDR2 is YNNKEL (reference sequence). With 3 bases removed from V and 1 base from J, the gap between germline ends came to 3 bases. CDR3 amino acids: CASSQGNYGYTF. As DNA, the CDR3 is TGTGCCAGCAGCCAGGGTAACTATGGCTACACCTTC.

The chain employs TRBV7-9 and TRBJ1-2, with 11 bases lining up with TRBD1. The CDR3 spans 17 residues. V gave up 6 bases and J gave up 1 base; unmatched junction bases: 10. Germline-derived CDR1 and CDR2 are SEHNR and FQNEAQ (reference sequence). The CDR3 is CASRRGTGGLNNYGYTF. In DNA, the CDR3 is TGTGCCAGCAGGCGCGGGACAGGGGGGTTGAATAACTATGGCTACACCTTC.

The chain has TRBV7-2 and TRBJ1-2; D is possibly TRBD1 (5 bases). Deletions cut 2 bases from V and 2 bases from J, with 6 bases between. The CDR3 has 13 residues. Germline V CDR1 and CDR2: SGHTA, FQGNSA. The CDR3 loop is CASSLRQNYGYTF. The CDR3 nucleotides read TGTGCCAGCAGCTTAAGACAGAACTATGGCTACACCTTC.